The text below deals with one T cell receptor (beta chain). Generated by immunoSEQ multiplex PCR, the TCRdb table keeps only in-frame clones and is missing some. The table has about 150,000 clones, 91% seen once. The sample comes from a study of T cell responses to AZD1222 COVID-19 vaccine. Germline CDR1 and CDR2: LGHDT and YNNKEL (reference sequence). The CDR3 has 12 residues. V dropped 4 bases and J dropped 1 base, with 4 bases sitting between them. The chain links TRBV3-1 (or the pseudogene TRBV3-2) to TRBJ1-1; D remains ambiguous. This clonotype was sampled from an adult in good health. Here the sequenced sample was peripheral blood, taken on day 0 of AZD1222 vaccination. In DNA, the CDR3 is TGTGCCAGCAGCCTAGGGAACACTGAAGCTTTCTTT. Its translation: CASSLGNTEAFF.